Below are 8 T cell receptor beta chains sequenced from a single sample in a study of T cells in Graves' hyperthyroidism and ophthalmopathy. TCR beta CDR3 region amplification was performed from RNA transcripts. The TCR CDR3 first-round RT-PCR relied on the HTBI primer set. From the multiplex PCR reads, TCRdb called clonotypes with MiXCR, one entry per CDR3 protein. The profile covers hundreds of thousands of distinct CDR3 sequences, with 35% appearing a single time and around 32% taken by the ten largest. The sequenced sample consisted of blood. These receptors all stem from a middle-aged woman with Graves' hyperthyroidism.

The chain is built from TRBV2 and TRBJ1-1, with 8 bases fitting TRBD1. Germline trimming cut 1 base from V and 6 bases from J; bases unmatched to any gene: 4. Germline CDR1 SNHLY, CDR2 FYNNEI. There are 14 residues in the CDR3. CDR3 coding DNA: TGTGCCAGCAGTGAAGGACAGGGGCGGGCTGAAGCTTTCTTT. Its protein is CASSEGQGRAEAFF.

The chain is built from TRBV25-1 and TRBJ1-4, with 9 nucleotides matching TRBD1. Germline V lookup: CDR1 MGHDK, CDR2 SYGVNS. CDR3 size: 14 residues. Trimming took 6 bases from V and 8 from J; bases not matched to a gene: 7. DNA for the CDR3: TGTGCCAGCAGGACGGACAGGGGTAGCGAAAAACTGTTTTTT. Encoded protein: CASRTDRGSEKLFF.

This clonotype was counted many times. J is TRBJ1-1 and V is TRBV15; D unresolved. V was trimmed by 6 bases and J by 1 base, leaving 9 bases between them. The V gene's germline CDR1 is LNHNV and CDR2 YYDKDF (reference sequence). The CDR3 runs 13 residues. The CDR3 DNA follows: TGTGCCACCAGATTTCAGGCGAACACTGAAGCTTTCTTT. Residues: CATRFQANTEAFF.

There are many counts of this clonotype. The chain is built from TRBV10-2 and TRBJ2-7, with TRBD2 as a possible D gene (5 bases). The CDR3 runs 14 residues. V gave up 5 bases and J gave up 2 bases, with 13 bases separating them. Germline lookup yields CDR1 WSHSY and CDR2 SAAADI. CDR3 coding DNA: TGCGCCAGCAGTCCCTCCCGGGGTACCTACGAGCAGTACTTC. It translates to CASSPSRGTYEQYF.

About this clonotype: One end of the junction varies from germline; a read error may be responsible. The chain has TRBV9 and TRBJ2-7, with 8 bases fitting TRBD1. Germline CDR1 is SGDLS and CDR2 is YYNGEE. This CDR3 has 15 residues. The CDR3 here is CASSSAGTGPYEQYF. CDR3 nucleotide sequence: TGTGCCAGCAGTTCCGCCGGGACAGGACCCTATGAGCAGTACTTC.

This clonotype was recorded at least ten times. The V and J genes are TRBV15 and TRBJ2-7; D is unresolved. V gave up 0 bases and J gave up 0 bases, with 6 bases separating them. Germline V lookup: CDR1 LNHNV, CDR2 YYDKDF (reference sequence). The CDR3 contains 14 residues. The CDR3 region has the DNA TGTGCCACCAGCAGAGATACTGTCTCCTACGAGCAGTACTTC. Translating it yields CATSRDTVSYEQYF.

This clonotype was detected once. This chain links TRBV12-3 or TRBV12-4 with TRBJ1-1; TRBD1 matches at 7 bases. V gave up 2 bases and J gave up 4 bases; unmatched junction bases: 7. The CDR3 extends over 15 amino acids. As DNA, the CDR3 is TGTGCCAGCAGTTTAAGTGGTGGACAGGTCACTGAAGCTTTCTTT. This gives the protein CASSLSGGQVTEAFF.

This clonotype showed up many times. The chain employs TRBV7-9 and TRBJ2-5, with D perhaps TRBD2 (5 bases). The CDR3 is 14 amino acids. V was pared by 1 base and J by 5 bases, with 11 bases between. In germline, CDR1 is SEHNR, CDR2 FQNEAQ (reference sequence). For the CDR3, the DNA is TGTGCCAGCAGCTTAGTGTGGGCGGGCGAGACCCAGTACTTC. Translation: CASSLVWAGETQYF.